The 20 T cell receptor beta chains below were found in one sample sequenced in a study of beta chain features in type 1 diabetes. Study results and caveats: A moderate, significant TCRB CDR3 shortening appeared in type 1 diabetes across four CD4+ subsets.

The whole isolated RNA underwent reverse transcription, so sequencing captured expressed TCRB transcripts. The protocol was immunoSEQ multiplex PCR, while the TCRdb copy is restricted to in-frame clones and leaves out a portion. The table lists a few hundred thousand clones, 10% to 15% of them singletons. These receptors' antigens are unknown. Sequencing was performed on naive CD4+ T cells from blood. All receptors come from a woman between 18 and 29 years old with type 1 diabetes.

CDR3 protein: CASSRPGPGELFF. CDR3 coding DNA: TGTGCCAGCAGCCGCCCTGGGCCCGGGGAGCTGTTTTTT. V is TRBV28 and J is TRBJ2-2, with D unclear. Germline-derived CDR1 and CDR2 are MDHEN and SYDVKM. Trimming stripped 6 bases from V and 6 bases from J, with 11 bases between. This CDR3 is 13 amino acids long.

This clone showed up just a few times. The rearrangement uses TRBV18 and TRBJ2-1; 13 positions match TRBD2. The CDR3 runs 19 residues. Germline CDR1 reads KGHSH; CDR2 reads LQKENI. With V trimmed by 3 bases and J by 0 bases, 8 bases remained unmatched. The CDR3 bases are TGTGCCAGCTCACCGACCGGGACTAGCGGGGCAAGCTCCTACAATGAGCAGTTCTTC. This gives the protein CASSPTGTSGASSYNEQFF.

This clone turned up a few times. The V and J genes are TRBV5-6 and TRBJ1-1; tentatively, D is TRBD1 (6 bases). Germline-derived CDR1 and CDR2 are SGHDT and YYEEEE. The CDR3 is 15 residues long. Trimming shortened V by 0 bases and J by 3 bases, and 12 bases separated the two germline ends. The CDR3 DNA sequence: TGTGCCAGCAGCTTGGCCGGACAGTCCTACACTGAAGCTTTCTTT. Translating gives CASSLAGQSYTEAFF.

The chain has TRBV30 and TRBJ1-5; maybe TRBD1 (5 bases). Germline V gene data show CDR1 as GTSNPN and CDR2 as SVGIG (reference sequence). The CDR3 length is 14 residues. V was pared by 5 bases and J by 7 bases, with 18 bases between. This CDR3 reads CAWQTASGRQPQHF. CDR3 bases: TGTGCCTGGCAGACAGCCTCCGGTCGCCAGCCCCAGCATTTT. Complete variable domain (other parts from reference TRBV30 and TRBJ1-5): SQTIHQWPATLVQPVGSPLSLECTVEGTSNPNLYWYRQAAGRGLQLLFYSVGIGQISSEVPQNLSASRPQDRQFILSSKKLLLSDSGFYLCAWQTASGRQPQHFGDGTRLSIL.

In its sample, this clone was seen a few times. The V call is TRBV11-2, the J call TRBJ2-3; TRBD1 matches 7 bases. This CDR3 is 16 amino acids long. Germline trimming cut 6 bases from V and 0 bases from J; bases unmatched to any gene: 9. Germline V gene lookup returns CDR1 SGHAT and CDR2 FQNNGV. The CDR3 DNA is TGTGCCAGCAGTCTACGGACAGGCCTTAGCACAGATACGCAGTATTTT. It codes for CASSLRTGLSTDTQYF.

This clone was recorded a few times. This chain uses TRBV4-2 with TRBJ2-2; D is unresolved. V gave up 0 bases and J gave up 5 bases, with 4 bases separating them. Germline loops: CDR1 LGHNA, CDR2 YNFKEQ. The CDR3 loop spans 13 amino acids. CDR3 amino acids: CASSQERTGELFF. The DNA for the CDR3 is TGTGCCAGCAGCCAAGAGCGAACCGGGGAGCTGTTTTTT.

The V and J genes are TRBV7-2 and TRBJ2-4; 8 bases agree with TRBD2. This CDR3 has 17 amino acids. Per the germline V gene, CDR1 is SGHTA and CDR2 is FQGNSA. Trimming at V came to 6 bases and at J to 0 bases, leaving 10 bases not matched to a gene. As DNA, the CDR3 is TGTGCCAGCAGTGATCGGAGCGGGGGTCTAGCCAAAAACATTCAGTACTTC. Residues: CASSDRSGGLAKNIQYF.

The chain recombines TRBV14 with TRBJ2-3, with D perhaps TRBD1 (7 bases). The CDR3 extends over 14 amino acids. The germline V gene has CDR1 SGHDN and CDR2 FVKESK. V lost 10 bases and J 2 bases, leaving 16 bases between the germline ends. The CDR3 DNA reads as TGTGCCATGCAGGGGGGCGCCGACACAGATACGCAGTATTTT. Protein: CAMQGGADTDTQYF.

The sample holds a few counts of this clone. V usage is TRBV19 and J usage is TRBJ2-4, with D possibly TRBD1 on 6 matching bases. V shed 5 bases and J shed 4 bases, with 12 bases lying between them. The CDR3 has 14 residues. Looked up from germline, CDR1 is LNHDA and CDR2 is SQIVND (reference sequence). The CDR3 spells CASSGPGQKNIQYF. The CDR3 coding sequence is TGTGCCAGTAGTGGCCCGGGACAAAAAAACATTCAGTACTTC.

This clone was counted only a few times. The CDR3 DNA follows: TGCGCCAGCAGCCCGACAGGGGGGATTCAAGAGACCCAGTACTTC. Protein product: CASSPTGGIQETQYF. V is TRBV4-3 and J is TRBJ2-5; 9 bases are a match to TRBD1. Germline loops: CDR1 LGHNA, CDR2 YSLEER. CDR3 length: 15 residues. V shed 4 bases and J 2 bases; nucleotides not matched to a gene: 5.

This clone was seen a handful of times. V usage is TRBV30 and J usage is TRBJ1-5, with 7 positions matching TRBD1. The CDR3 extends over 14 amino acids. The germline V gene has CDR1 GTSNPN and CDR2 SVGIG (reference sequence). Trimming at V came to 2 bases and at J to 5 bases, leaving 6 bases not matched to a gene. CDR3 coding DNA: TGTGCCTGGAGTCGCCGGGACAGATATCAGCCCCAGCATTTT. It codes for CAWSRRDRYQPQHF.

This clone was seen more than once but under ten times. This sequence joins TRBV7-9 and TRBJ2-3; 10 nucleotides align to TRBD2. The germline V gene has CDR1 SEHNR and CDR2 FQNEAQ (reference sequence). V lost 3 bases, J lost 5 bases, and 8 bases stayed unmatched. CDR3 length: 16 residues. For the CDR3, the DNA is TGTGCCAGCAGCTTTTTACTAGCGGGGCTGAAAGATACGCAGTATTTT. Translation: CASSFLLAGLKDTQYF.

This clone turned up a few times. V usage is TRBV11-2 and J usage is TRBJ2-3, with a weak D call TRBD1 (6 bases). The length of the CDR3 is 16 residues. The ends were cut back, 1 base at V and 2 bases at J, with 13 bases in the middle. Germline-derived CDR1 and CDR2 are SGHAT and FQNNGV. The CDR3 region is CASSLVVGAATDTQYF. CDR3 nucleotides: TGTGCCAGCAGCTTAGTCGTGGGGGCCGCCACAGATACGCAGTATTTT.

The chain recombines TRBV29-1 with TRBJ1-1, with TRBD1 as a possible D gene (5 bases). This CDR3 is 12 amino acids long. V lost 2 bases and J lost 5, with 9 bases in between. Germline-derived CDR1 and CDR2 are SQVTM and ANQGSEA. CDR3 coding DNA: TGCAGCGTTGAAAGGGGAAAAACTGAAGCTTTCTTT. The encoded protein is CSVERGKTEAFF.

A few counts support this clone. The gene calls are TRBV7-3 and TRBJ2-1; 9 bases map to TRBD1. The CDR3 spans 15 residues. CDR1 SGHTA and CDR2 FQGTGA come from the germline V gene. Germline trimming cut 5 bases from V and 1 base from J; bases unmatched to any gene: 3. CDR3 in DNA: TGTGCCAGCAGCCCGGACAGGGGATCCTACAATGAGCAGTTCTTC. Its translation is CASSPDRGSYNEQFF.

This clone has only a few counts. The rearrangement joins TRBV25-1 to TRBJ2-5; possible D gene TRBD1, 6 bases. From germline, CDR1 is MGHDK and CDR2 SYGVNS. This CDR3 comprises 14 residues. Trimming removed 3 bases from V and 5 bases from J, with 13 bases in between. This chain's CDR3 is CASSDSGQSETQYF. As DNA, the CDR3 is TGTGCCAGCAGTGATTCAGGACAGTCTGAGACCCAGTACTTC. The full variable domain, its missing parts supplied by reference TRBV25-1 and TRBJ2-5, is EADIYQTPRYLVIGTGKKITLECSQTMGHDKMYWYQQDPGMELHLIHYSYGVNSTEKGDLSSESTVSRIRTEHFPLTLESARPSHTSQYLCASSDSGQSETQYFGPGTRLLVL.

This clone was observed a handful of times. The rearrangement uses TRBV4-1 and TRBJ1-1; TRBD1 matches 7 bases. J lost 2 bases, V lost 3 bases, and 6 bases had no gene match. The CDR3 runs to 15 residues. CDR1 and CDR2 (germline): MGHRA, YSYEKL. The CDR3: CASSHADRENTEAFF. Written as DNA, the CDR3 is TGCGCCAGCAGCCACGCAGACAGGGAAAACACTGAAGCTTTCTTT.

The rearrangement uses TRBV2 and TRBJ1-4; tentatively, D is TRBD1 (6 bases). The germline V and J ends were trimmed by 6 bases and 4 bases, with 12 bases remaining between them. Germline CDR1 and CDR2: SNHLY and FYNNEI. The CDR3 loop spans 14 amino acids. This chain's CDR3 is CASRDRPRNEKLFF. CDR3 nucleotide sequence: TGTGCCAGCAGGGACAGACCCCGTAATGAAAAACTGTTTTTT.

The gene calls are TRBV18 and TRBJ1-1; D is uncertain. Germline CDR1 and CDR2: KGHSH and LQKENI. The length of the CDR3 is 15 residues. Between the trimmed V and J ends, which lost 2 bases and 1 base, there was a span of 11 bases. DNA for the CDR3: TGTGCCAGCTCACCAATGTTTCAGGCGAACACTGAAGCTTTCTTT. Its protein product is CASSPMFQANTEAFF. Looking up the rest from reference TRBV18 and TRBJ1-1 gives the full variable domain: NAGVMQNPRHLVRRRGQEARLRCSPMKGHSHVYWYRQLPEEGLKFMVYLQKENIIDESGMPKERFSAEFPKEGPSILRIQQVVRGDSAAYFCASSPMFQANTEAFFGQGTRLTVV.

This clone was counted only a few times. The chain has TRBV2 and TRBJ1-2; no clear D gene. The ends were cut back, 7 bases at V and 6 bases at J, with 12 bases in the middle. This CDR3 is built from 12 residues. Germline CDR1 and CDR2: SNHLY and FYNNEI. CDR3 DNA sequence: TGTGCCAGCACTGGGCTGCGGGATGGCTACACCTTC. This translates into CASTGLRDGYTF.